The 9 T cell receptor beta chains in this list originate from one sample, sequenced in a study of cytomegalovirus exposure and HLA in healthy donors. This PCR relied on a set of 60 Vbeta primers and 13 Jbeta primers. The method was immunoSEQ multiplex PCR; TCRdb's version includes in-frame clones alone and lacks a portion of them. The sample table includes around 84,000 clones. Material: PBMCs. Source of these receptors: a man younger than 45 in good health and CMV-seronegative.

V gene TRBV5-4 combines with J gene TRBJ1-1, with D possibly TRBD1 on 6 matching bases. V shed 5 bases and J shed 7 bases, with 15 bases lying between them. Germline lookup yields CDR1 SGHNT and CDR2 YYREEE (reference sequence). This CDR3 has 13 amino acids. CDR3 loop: CASSLRGGHEAFF. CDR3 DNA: TGTGCCAGCAGTCTTCGGGGGGGCCATGAAGCTTTCTTT.

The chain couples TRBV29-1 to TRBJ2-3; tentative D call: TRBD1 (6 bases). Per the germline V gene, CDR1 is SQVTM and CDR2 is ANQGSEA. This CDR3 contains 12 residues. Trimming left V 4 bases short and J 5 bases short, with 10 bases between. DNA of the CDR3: TGCAGCGTTGTGGGGGCCGAAGATACGCAGTATTTT. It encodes CSVVGAEDTQYF.

The CDR3 region has the DNA TGTGCCAGCAGTCAGGACAGGCACCGGGAGCAGTACTTC. This sequence encodes CASSQDRHREQYF. The rearrangement uses TRBV6-1 and TRBJ2-5, with D maybe TRBD1 (7 bases). Germline V gene lookup returns CDR1 MNHNS and CDR2 SASEGT. CDR3 length: 13 residues. The V and J ends lost 5 bases and 11 bases respectively, with 18 bases between them.

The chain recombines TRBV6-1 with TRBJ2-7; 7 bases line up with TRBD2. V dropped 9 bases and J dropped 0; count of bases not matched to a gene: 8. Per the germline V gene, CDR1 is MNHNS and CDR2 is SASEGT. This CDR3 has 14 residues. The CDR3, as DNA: TGTGCCAGTCTCCCCGGGGGGAGCTCCTACGAGCAGTACTTC. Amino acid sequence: CASLPGGSSYEQYF.

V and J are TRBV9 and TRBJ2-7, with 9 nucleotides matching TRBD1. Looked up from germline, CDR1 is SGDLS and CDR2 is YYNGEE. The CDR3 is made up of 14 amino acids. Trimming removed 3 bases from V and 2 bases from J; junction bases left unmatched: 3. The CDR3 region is CASSGTGGPYEQYF. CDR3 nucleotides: TGTGCCAGCAGCGGTACAGGGGGCCCCTACGAGCAGTACTTC.

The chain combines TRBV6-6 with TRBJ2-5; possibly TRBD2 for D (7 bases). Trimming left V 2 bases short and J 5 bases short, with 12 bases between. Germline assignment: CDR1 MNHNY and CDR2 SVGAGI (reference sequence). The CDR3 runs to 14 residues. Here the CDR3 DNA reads TGTGCCAGCAGTTACAGGGGGGAGGGGGAGACCCAGTACTTC. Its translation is CASSYRGEGETQYF.

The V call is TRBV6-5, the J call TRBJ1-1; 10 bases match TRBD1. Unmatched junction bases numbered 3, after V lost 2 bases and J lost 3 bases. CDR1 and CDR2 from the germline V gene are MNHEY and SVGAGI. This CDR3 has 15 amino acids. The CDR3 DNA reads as TGTGCCAGCAGTTACCTGGACAGGGGGGACACTGAAGCTTTCTTT. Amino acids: CASSYLDRGDTEAFF.

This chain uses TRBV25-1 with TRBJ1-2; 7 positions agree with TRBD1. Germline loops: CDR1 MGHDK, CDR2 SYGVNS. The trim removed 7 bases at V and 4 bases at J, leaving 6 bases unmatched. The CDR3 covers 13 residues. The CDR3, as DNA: TGTGCCAGCACCCCGACAGGGACCTATGGCTACACCTTC. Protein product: CASTPTGTYGYTF.

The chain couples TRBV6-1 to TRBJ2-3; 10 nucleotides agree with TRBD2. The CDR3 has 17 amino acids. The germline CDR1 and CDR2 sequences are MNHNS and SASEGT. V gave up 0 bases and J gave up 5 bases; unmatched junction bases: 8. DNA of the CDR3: TGTGCCAGCAGTGAAGCGGGTCTAGCGGGGGCAGGAGATACGCAGTATTTT. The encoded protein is CASSEAGLAGAGDTQYF.